This T cell receptor beta chain was found in a study of T cells after yellow fever vaccination. Findings and limits, study-wide: Weaker, the secondary response peaked sooner, at day 5 versus 15. Among all clonotypes, a small share was observed in both CD4 and CD8 compartments.

The CDR3 runs to 15 residues. The germline V gene has CDR1 LNHDA and CDR2 SQIVND (reference sequence). The V and J ends lost 3 bases and 2 bases respectively, with 11 bases between them. TCRdb re-analysed the 5' RACE reads in MiXCR, keeping a single row per CDR3 protein. In the table there are about 340,000 distinct CDR3 sequences, under 15% of which are singletons. A word on this clonotype: Its antigen is unknown.

This chain uses TRBV19 with TRBJ1-5, with a weak D call TRBD1 (5 bases). Specimen: CD4+ T cells sorted from PBMCs, collected 15 days after the yellow fever booster vaccination. This TCR came from a man between 18 and 29 years old who received the YFV17D yellow fever vaccine. The CDR3 is CASSIWGTGNQPQHF. The CDR3 coding sequence is TGTGCCAGTAGTATCTGGGGGACGGGCAATCAGCCCCAGCATTTT.